The entry below gives a single T cell receptor beta chain sequence along with its context. Its specificity is unknown. Sequencing was performed with immunoSEQ multiplex PCR; in TCRdb, only in-frame clones are kept and a portion is missing. Here the sample spans around 78,000 clones, around 85% being singletons. The data derive from a study of a mutant IDH1 vaccine in newly diagnosed glioma. Trimming pared 5 bases from V and 9 bases from J, leaving 14 bases between. Germline-derived CDR1 and CDR2 are MNHEY and SMNVEV (reference sequence). This CDR3 is 13 amino acids long. The time point is: week 23, last vaccination. Mutant IDH1 20-mer peptide, at 300 ug, made up each vaccine dose, with topical imiquimod.

The chain employs TRBV27 and TRBJ2-1; possible D gene TRBD2, 5 bases. The sequence derives from a man aged 25 to 40 with glioma. Some clones in this sample may be carry-over from other donors' samples. This specimen was PBMCs, taken from a glioma patient whose treatment included an IDH1 peptide vaccine. In DNA form, the CDR3 reads TGTGCCAGCAGTCTCGCGACCGGGATTGAGCAGTTCTTC. Residues: CASSLATGIEQFF.